This entry concerns a single TCR beta chain. Its matching antigen is unknown. Deletions cut 1 base from V and 6 bases from J, with 15 bases between. CDR1 SGHDN and CDR2 FVKESK come from the germline V gene. This CDR3 is 16 amino acids long. The sample belongs to a study of graft-versus-host responses after intestinal transplantation. Study-wide background: Induction using anti-thymocyte globulin, followed by tacrolimus and steroids for two to three years, was given to all recipients. Study-wide findings and caveats: Present in recipient marrow, GvH clones included some that appeared first in ileum or blood.

The assay was immunoSEQ multiplex PCR, and TCRdb's table has in-frame clones only and misses some. The sample shows tens of thousands of clones, roughly 91% of them seen only once. The sequencing used unstimulated CD4+ T cells sorted from spleen or lymph node cells, collected before intestinal transplant. The chain uses TRBV14 and TRBJ1-4, with no clear D. The receptor was isolated from a human donor who received an intestinal transplant. The CDR3 loop is CASSQGLRRTDEKLFF. The CDR3 nucleotides read TGTGCCAGCAGCCAAGGCCTCCGGAGGACTGATGAAAAACTGTTTTTT.